A single count supports the clone carrying this TCR beta chain. The data were obtained in a study of blood T cell repertoires in COVID-19. Study-level background: Donors in the United States, Italy and Spain gave samples during acute or convalescent COVID-19.

Germline V gives CDR1 SGHNT, CDR2 YENEEA. This CDR3 region has 14 residues. V lost 4 bases to trimming and J lost 0 bases, with 7 bases between them. Per the authors' pipeline: Estimation of nucleated cell counts was performed using reference gene primer amplification. Sequenced by immunoSEQ multiplex PCR; TCRdb stores in-frame clones only, minus some. The V and J calls and clone size were taken over from that table, and D and trimming were inferred from the DNA. The data hold hundreds of thousands of clones, with about 87% observed a single time. The sequenced sample was peripheral blood. V usage is TRBV11-3 and J usage is TRBJ1-3; weak D call: TRBD1 (5 bases). This TCR was sampled from a woman between 35 and 50 years old who had recovered from COVID-19. This CDR3 is CASSSQGSGNTIYF. The CDR3 bases are TGTGCCAGCAGCTCGCAGGGCTCTGGAAACACCATATATTTT.